These 2 T cell receptor beta chains came from one sample sequenced in a study of blood T cell repertoires in COVID-19. Assay used: immunoSEQ multiplex PCR; TCRdb lists only in-frame clones, some missing. The sample carries over 200,000 clones, roughly 80% recorded once. The sequenced sample was PBMCs or T cells enriched from blood (not recorded which). These receptors were taken from a man between 60 and 70 years old who had recovered from COVID-19.

This chain connects TRBV5-1 to TRBJ2-1; 10 nucleotides line up with TRBD2. J gave up 4 bases and V 5 bases, and 6 bases lay outside the gene matches. This CDR3 is 15 amino acids long. CDR1 SGHRS and CDR2 YFSETQ come from the germline V gene. This CDR3 is CASRVLAGEYNEQFF. The CDR3 nucleotides are TGCGCCAGCAGGGTCCTAGCGGGAGAATACAATGAGCAGTTCTTC.

This rearrangement joins TRBV20-1 to TRBJ1-6; D is uncertain. Trimming stripped 1 base from V and 7 bases from J, with 2 bases between. This CDR3 region has 11 residues. CDR1 is DFQATT and CDR2 is SNEGSKA in the germline V gene (reference sequence). The CDR3 is CSARANSPLHF. The CDR3 nucleotides are TGCAGTGCTAGAGCGAATTCACCCCTCCACTTT.